This T cell receptor beta chain was profiled in a study of a mutant IDH1 vaccine in newly diagnosed glioma (dated by TCRdb to the early 2020s). Context from the whole study: Patients were given eight vaccinations, in weeks 1, 3, 5, 7, 11, 15, 19 and 23, which matched visits V03 through V10. Of the roughly 31 treated patients, about 60% were male and 37.5% were female, and the mean age was approximately 40 years. Peripheral blood was collected at six visits: V03 (baseline), V05, V07, V10, V12 and V13. Prior to enrollment, standard therapy consisting of radiotherapy alone, temozolomide alone, or radiochemotherapy with temozolomide had been administered to patients, with the combination being received by most patients. Vaccination started 4-6 weeks after radiotherapy alone, or was given together with temozolomide cycles in the groups whose treatment included chemotherapy. Longitudinal TCRB deep sequencing was performed for some 25 treated patients wherever samples were available for exploratory analyses.

The method behind the library was the immunoSEQ multiplex PCR assay. Rearranged TCR beta chain sequences were amplified using the hsTCRB Kit according to the manufacturer's protocol. An Illumina MiSeq was used to sequence the TCRB libraries. The study's own analysis went as follows. The kit vendor's proprietary platform handled demultiplexing, trimming and gene mapping. TCRdb took over this immuneACCESS table, retaining in-frame rearrangements with V and J assigned. Such tables are incomplete; in checked studies, under half of the missing clones stem from an unresolved V gene, and the remainder is unexplained. Clonal size and the V and J genes are those of that table, whereas D and trimming came from the DNA. Across this sample there are 20,000 to 30,000 clones, with about 77% seen only once. Approximately 9.5% of the sample is in the top ten clones. The research as a whole found: Pseudoprogression seemed to be unrelated to changes in the top peripheral T cell clonotypes found by TCRB sequencing. According to the authors, sample limitations meant that analyses of patient blood samples could not be reproduced. Immune responses induced by the vaccine were seen in roughly 95% of patients across multiple MHC alleles. PBMC samples for TCRB deep sequencing were selected based on availability.

Regarding this clone: Its antigen is still unknown. Base qualities are not at hand, and no much larger clone is one base apart.

The time point label here, explained by the study, means: week 11, during vaccination. Each vaccine dose was 300 ug of a 20-mer mutant IDH1 peptide in Montanide, given subcutaneously with topical imiquimod. All donors had newly diagnosed IDH1-mutant astrocytomas of WHO grade 3 or 4 that showed loss of nuclear ATRX. The samples were drawn from NOA16, a multicentre, single-arm, open-label phase I trial in Germany that tested a mutant IDH1 peptide vaccine in humans for the first time. Genomic DNA for TCRB sequencing was isolated from EDTA blood with the DNeasy Blood and Tissue Kit. V ends up 4 bases short and J 3 bases short, with an unmatched junction base count of 6. Taken from the germline V gene, the CDR1 and CDR2 loops are SGHVS and FQNEAQ. Taken from cysteine to phenylalanine, the CDR3 has 16 residues. The retained sequence is limited to the CDR3, 48 bases, with the frame set at the first base.

This material consisted of PBMCs, taken from a glioma patient whose treatment included an IDH1 peptide vaccine. The source is a woman between 18 and 30 years old with glioma. The sequence links TRBV7-8 to TRBJ2-1; a stretch of 10 junction bases matches TRBD2. The CDR3 here reads CASSSALAGLYNEQFF. The sequenced DNA is TGTGCCAGCAGCTCCGCACTAGCGGGACTCTACAATGAGCAGTTCTTC.